This is a list of T cell receptor beta chains from one sample in a study of T cell changes during pregnancy in multiple sclerosis. Here immunoSEQ multiplex PCR was the method, and the copy in TCRdb shows in-frame clones only, minus some. The sample yields some 64,000 clones, approximately 90% seen once. The specimen comprised peripheral blood, sampled after pregnancy. These receptors came from a female donor with multiple sclerosis, enrolled in a pregnancy study. Both conserved end residues are part of each CDR3. A D gene is named only where the DNA matches it firmly. A clone size is listed for some rows: how often the clone was seen (once, few, many), or a class if it is expanded.

J gene: TRBJ1-2
clone size: -
D gene: -
CDR3 length: 14
V gene: TRBV28
CDR3 protein: CASSNAGGPYGYTF
CDR3 DNA: TGTGCCAGCAGTAACGCGGGGGGGCCCTATGGCTACACCTTC

J gene: TRBJ1-1
clone size: once
D gene: TRBD1
CDR3 length: 15
V gene: TRBV4-1
CDR3 protein: CASTAGQGKGTEAFF
CDR3 DNA: TGCGCCAGCACCGCAGGACAGGGAAAGGGCACTGAAGCTTTCTTT

J gene: TRBJ1-5
clone size: -
D gene: -
CDR3 length: 13
V gene: TRBV6-1
CDR3 protein: CASSVEWDQPQHF
CDR3 DNA: TGTGCCAGCAGTGTGGAGTGGGATCAGCCCCAGCATTTT

J gene: TRBJ1-1
clone size: -
D gene: TRBD1
CDR3 length: 14
V gene: TRBV2
CDR3 protein: CASRPGQGGGEAFF
CDR3 DNA: TGTGCCAGCAGGCCGGGACAGGGGGGAGGTGAAGCTTTCTTT

J gene: TRBJ2-7
clone size: once
D gene: -
CDR3 length: 14
V gene: TRBV7-2
CDR3 protein: CASSQSLSSYEQYF
CDR3 DNA: TGTGCCAGCAGTCAGTCCCTCAGCTCCTACGAGCAGTACTTC

J gene: TRBJ2-6
clone size: -
D gene: -
CDR3 length: 14
V gene: TRBV4-1
CDR3 protein: CASSRASGANVLTF
CDR3 DNA: TGCGCCAGCAGCCGGGCTTCCGGGGCCAACGTCCTGACTTTC

J gene: TRBJ1-2
clone size: -
D gene: -
CDR3 length: 13
V gene: TRBV18
CDR3 protein: CASSPAANYGYTF
CDR3 DNA: TGTGCCAGCTCACCAGCAGCTAACTATGGCTACACCTTC

J gene: TRBJ2-7
clone size: -
D gene: TRBD1
CDR3 length: 15
V gene: TRBV6-6
CDR3 protein: CASSYPTRQGDEQYF
CDR3 DNA: TGTGCCAGCAGTTACCCTACTCGACAGGGAGACGAGCAGTACTTC

J gene: TRBJ1-3
clone size: -
D gene: -
CDR3 length: 14
V gene: TRBV30
CDR3 protein: CAWRRKASGNTIYF
CDR3 DNA: TGTGCCTGGAGACGGAAAGCGTCTGGAAACACCATATATTTT

J gene: TRBJ2-2
clone size: -
D gene: -
CDR3 length: 15
V gene: TRBV5-6
CDR3 protein: CASSLGQTNTGELFF
CDR3 DNA: TGTGCCAGCAGCCTTGGACAAACGAACACCGGGGAGCTGTTTTTT

J gene: TRBJ1-3
clone size: -
D gene: -
CDR3 length: 14
V gene: TRBV5-4
CDR3 protein: CASSLKGAGNTIYF
CDR3 DNA: TGTGCCAGCAGCTTAAAAGGGGCTGGAAACACCATATATTTT

J gene: TRBJ2-7
clone size: -
D gene: -
CDR3 length: 15
V gene: TRBV4-1
CDR3 protein: CASSQVGSRLREQYF
CDR3 DNA: TGCGCCAGCAGCCAGGTGGGATCTAGACTACGGGAGCAGTACTTC

J gene: TRBJ2-5
clone size: -
D gene: -
CDR3 length: 15
V gene: TRBV5-1
CDR3 protein: CASSPQSSYQETQYF
CDR3 DNA: TGCGCCAGCAGCCCACAGTCCTCGTACCAAGAGACCCAGTACTTC

J gene: TRBJ1-3
clone size: once
D gene: -
CDR3 length: 15
V gene: TRBV7-9
CDR3 protein: CASSPYWSSGNTIYF
CDR3 DNA: TGTGCCAGCAGCCCGTATTGGAGCTCTGGAAACACCATATATTTT

J gene: TRBJ2-3
clone size: -
D gene: -
CDR3 length: 14
V gene: TRBV19
CDR3 protein: CASSSGTDTDTQYF
CDR3 DNA: TGTGCCAGTAGTAGCGGGACAGACACAGATACGCAGTATTTT

J gene: TRBJ1-5
clone size: once
D gene: TRBD1
CDR3 length: 15
V gene: TRBV6-5
CDR3 protein: CASRVGQGSNQPQHF
CDR3 DNA: TGTGCCAGCAGAGTCGGACAGGGTAGCAATCAGCCCCAGCATTTT

J gene: TRBJ1-1
clone size: -
D gene: -
CDR3 length: 12
V gene: TRBV5-1
CDR3 protein: CASSLTGTEAFF
CDR3 DNA: TGCGCCAGCAGCTTGACAGGAACTGAAGCTTTCTTT

J gene: TRBJ2-5
clone size: -
D gene: TRBD2
CDR3 length: 16
V gene: TRBV10-3
CDR3 protein: CAISNPSGAGQETQYF
CDR3 DNA: TGTGCCATCAGCAATCCGTCTGGAGCGGGACAAGAGACCCAGTACTTC

J gene: TRBJ2-7
clone size: -
D gene: -
CDR3 length: 15
V gene: TRBV12-2
CDR3 protein: CASRRIGTTAYEQYF
CDR3 DNA: TGTGCAAGTCGCAGGATCGGGACTACAGCCTACGAGCAGTACTTC

J gene: TRBJ2-2
clone size: -
D gene: -
CDR3 length: 14
V gene: TRBV4-3
CDR3 protein: CASSQVGGTGELFF
CDR3 DNA: TGCGCCAGCAGCCAAGTGGGGGGTACCGGGGAGCTGTTTTTT

J gene: TRBJ2-3
clone size: -
D gene: TRBD2
CDR3 length: 18
V gene: TRBV2
CDR3 protein: CASSPRGSGRAPTDTQYF
CDR3 DNA: TGTGCCAGCAGTCCAAGGGGTAGCGGGAGGGCCCCCACAGATACGCAGTATTTT

J gene: TRBJ1-2
clone size: -
D gene: -
CDR3 length: 16
V gene: TRBV28
CDR3 protein: CASSINPRQANYGYTF
CDR3 DNA: TGTGCCAGCAGCATAAACCCCCGACAGGCTAACTATGGCTACACCTTC

J gene: TRBJ1-2
clone size: -
D gene: -
CDR3 length: 13
V gene: TRBV5-1
CDR3 protein: CASSLDSNYGYTF
CDR3 DNA: TGCGCCAGCAGCTTGGACAGTAACTATGGCTACACCTTC

J gene: TRBJ1-1
clone size: -
D gene: -
CDR3 length: 13
V gene: TRBV30
CDR3 protein: CAWSVSPTVEAFF
CDR3 DNA: TGTGCCTGGAGTGTTTCCCCGACAGTAGAAGCTTTCTTT

J gene: TRBJ1-1
clone size: -
D gene: -
CDR3 length: 13
V gene: TRBV6-5
CDR3 protein: CASSTQVNTEAFF
CDR3 DNA: TGTGCCAGCAGCACACAGGTGAACACTGAAGCTTTCTTT

J gene: TRBJ1-1
clone size: -
D gene: TRBD1
CDR3 length: 15
V gene: TRBV4-2
CDR3 protein: CASSLAGTGNTEAFF
CDR3 DNA: TGTGCCAGCAGCCTTGCCGGGACAGGGAACACTGAAGCTTTCTTT

J gene: TRBJ1-5
clone size: -
D gene: TRBD1
CDR3 length: 15
V gene: TRBV9
CDR3 protein: CASSAGDRTNQPQHF
CDR3 DNA: TGTGCCAGCAGCGCCGGGGACAGGACAAATCAGCCCCAGCATTTT

J gene: TRBJ1-1
clone size: -
D gene: -
CDR3 length: 13
V gene: TRBV19
CDR3 protein: CASSITGNTEAFF
CDR3 DNA: TGTGCCAGTAGTATTACAGGGAATACTGAAGCTTTCTTT

J gene: TRBJ2-3
clone size: -
D gene: TRBD2
CDR3 length: 16
V gene: TRBV5-8
CDR3 protein: CASSMGTSGSTDTQYF
CDR3 DNA: TGTGCCAGCAGCATGGGGACTAGCGGGAGCACAGATACGCAGTATTTT

J gene: TRBJ1-5
clone size: -
D gene: -
CDR3 length: 14
V gene: TRBV2
CDR3 protein: CASSSDNSNQPQHF
CDR3 DNA: TGTGCCAGCAGCTCTGACAACAGCAATCAGCCCCAGCATTTT

J gene: TRBJ2-1
clone size: -
D gene: TRBD2
CDR3 length: 14
V gene: TRBV9
CDR3 protein: CASSAGLVEGEQFF
CDR3 DNA: TGTGCCAGCAGCGCCGGACTAGTCGAAGGTGAGCAGTTCTTC

J gene: TRBJ2-5
clone size: -
D gene: TRBD2
CDR3 length: 14
V gene: TRBV2
CDR3 protein: CASSRTREHETQYF
CDR3 DNA: TGTGCCAGCAGCCGGACTAGAGAGCACGAGACCCAGTACTTC